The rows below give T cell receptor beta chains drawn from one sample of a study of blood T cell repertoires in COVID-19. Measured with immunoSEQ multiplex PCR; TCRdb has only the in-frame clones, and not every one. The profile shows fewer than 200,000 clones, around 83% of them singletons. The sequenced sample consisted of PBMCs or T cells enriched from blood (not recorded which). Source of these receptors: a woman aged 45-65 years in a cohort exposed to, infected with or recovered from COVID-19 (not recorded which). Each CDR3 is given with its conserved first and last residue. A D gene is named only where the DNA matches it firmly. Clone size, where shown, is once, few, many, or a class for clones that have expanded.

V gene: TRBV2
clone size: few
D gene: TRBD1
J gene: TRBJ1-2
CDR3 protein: CASSEDRTGNGYTF
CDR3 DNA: TGTGCCAGCAGTGAAGACCGGACAGGGAATGGCTACACCTTC

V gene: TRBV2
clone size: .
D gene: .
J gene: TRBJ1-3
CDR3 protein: CASKEDRSLSGNTIYF
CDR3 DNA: TGTGCCTCCAAGGAGGACCGGAGCCTCTCTGGAAACACCATATATTTT

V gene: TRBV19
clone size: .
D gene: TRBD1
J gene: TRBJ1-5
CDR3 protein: CASSIRVGQGDTQPQHF
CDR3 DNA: TGTGCCAGTAGTATCAGAGTGGGTCAGGGGGACACTCAGCCCCAGCATTTT

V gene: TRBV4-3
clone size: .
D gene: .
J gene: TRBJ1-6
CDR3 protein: CASRRTDSNSPLHF
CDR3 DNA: TGCGCCAGCCGGCGGACAGACAGTAATTCACCCCTCCACTTT

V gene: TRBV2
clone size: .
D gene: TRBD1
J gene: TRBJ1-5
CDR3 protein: CASRTDRDTRQPQHF
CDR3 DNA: TGTGCCAGCAGGACAGACAGGGATACGAGGCAGCCCCAGCATTTT

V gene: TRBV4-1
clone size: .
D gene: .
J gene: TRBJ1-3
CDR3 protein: CASSRTEPNFPNTIYF
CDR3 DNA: TGCGCCAGCAGCCGGACAGAACCAAATTTCCCGAACACCATATATTTT

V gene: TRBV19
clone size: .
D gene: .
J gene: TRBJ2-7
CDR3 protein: CASSGVLAGEQYF
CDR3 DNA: TGTGCCAGTAGTGGGGTTCTTGCGGGCGAGCAGTACTTC

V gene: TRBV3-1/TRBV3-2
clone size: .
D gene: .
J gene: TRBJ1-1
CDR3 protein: CASSTEAVVTEAFF
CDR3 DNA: TGTGCCAGCTCAACCGAGGCGGTTGTCACTGAAGCTTTCTTT

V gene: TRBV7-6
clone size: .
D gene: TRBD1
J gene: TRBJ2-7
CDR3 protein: CASSLGDSAYYEQYF
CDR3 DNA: TGTGCCAGCAGCTTAGGGGACAGTGCCTACTACGAGCAGTACTTC

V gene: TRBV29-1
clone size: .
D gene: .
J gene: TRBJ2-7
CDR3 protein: CSVEVSYGQYF
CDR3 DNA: TGCAGCGTTGAAGTATCTTACGGGCAGTACTTC

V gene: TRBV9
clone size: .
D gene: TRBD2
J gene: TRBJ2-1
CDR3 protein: CASSPGLAGSNEQFF
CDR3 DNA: TGTGCCAGCAGCCCCGGACTAGCGGGGAGCAATGAGCAGTTCTTC

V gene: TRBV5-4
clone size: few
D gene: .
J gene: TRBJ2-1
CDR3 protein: CASSLAGSYEQFF
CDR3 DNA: TGTGCCAGCAGCTTGGCCGGGAGTTATGAGCAGTTCTTC

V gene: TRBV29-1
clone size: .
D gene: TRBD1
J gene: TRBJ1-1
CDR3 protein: CSVQGAETEAFF
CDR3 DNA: TGCAGCGTTCAGGGGGCCGAGACTGAAGCTTTCTTT

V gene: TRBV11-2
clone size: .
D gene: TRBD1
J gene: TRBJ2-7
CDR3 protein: CASSTGQYSSYEQYF
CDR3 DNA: TGTGCCAGCAGCACGGGACAGTACAGCTCCTACGAGCAGTACTTC

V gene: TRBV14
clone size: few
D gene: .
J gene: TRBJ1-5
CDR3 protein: CASSPPGRGNQPQHF
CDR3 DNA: TGTGCCAGCAGCCCCCCCGGCAGGGGAAATCAGCCCCAGCATTTT

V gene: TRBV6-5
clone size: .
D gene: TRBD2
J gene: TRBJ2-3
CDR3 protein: CASRGVTSGTDTQYF
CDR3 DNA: TGTGCCAGCAGGGGGGTGACTAGCGGTACAGATACGCAGTATTTT

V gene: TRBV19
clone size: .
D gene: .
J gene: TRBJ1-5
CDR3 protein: CASSDGRGVSNQPQHF
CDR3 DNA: TGTGCCAGTAGTGACGGGCGGGGCGTAAGCAATCAGCCCCAGCATTTT

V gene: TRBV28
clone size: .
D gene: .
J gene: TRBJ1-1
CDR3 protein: CASSLEVTEAFF
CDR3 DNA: TGTGCCAGCAGTTTAGAGGTCACTGAAGCTTTCTTT

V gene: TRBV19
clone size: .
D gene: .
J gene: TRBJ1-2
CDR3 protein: CASSSWGEDGYTF
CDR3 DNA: TGTGCCAGTAGTAGCTGGGGGGAGGATGGCTACACCTTC

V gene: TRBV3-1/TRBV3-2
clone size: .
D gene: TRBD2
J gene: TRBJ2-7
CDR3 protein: CASSQDGGGVTSYEQYF
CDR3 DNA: TGTGCCAGCAGCCAAGATGGGGGAGGGGTAACCTCCTACGAGCAGTACTTC

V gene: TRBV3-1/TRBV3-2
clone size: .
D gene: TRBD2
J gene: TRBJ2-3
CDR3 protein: CASSLGRASYTDTQYF
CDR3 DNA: TGTGCCAGCAGCCTCGGGAGGGCCTCCTATACAGATACGCAGTATTTT

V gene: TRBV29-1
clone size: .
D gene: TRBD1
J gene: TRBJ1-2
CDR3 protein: CSVDRGRYGYTF
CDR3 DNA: TGCAGCGTTGACAGGGGGCGGTATGGCTACACCTTC

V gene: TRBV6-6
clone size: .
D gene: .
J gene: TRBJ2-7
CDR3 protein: CASSYEAGISYEQYF
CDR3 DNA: TGTGCCAGCAGTTACGAGGCAGGGATTTCCTACGAGCAGTACTTC

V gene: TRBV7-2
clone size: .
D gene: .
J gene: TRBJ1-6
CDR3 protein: CASSLAPGSPLHF
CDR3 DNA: TGTGCCAGCAGCTTGGCGCCGGGTTCACCCCTCCACTTT

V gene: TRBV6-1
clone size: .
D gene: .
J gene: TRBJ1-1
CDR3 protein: CASSEVEQTEAFF
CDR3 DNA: TGTGCCAGCAGTGAGGTCGAACAGACTGAAGCTTTCTTT

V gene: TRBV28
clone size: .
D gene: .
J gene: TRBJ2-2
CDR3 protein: CASRLWTGNTGELFF
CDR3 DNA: TGTGCCAGCAGACTTTGGACTGGAAACACCGGGGAGCTGTTTTTT

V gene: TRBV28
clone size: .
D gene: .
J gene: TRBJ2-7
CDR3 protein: CASSLAQGEQYF
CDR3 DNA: TGTGCCAGCAGTTTAGCTCAGGGCGAGCAGTACTTC

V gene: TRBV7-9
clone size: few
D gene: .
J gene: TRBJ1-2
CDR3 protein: CASSFGQAYGYTF
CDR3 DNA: TGTGCCAGCAGCTTTGGGCAGGCTTATGGCTACACCTTC

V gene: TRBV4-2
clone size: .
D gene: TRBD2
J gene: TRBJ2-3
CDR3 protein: CASSQKLAGVTDTQYF
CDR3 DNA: TGTGCCAGCAGCCAAAAACTAGCGGGGGTCACAGATACGCAGTATTTT

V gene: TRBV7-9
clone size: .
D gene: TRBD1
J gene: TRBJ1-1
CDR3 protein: CASSFRGEDTEAFF
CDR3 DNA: TGTGCCAGCAGCTTCAGGGGGGAAGACACTGAAGCTTTCTTT

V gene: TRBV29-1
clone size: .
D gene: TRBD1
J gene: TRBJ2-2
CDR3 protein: CSVAKDRALFF
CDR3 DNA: TGCAGCGTTGCTAAGGACAGGGCTCTGTTTTTT

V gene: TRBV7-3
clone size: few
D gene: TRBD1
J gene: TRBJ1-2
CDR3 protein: CASSLTRQGTGGYTF
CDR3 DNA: TGTGCCAGCAGCTTAACGAGACAGGGGACCGGGGGCTACACCTTC

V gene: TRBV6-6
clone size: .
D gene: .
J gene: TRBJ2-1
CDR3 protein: CASSYRGQYNEQFF
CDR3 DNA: TGTGCCAGCAGTTACCGAGGACAGTACAATGAGCAGTTCTTC

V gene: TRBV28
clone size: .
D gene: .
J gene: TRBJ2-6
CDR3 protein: CASRRRGANVLTF
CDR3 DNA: TGTGCCAGCCGCCGGCGGGGGGCCAACGTCCTGACTTTC

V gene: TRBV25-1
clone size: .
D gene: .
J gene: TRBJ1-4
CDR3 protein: CASSESAGANEKLFF
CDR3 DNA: TGTGCCAGCAGTGAATCGGCAGGTGCTAATGAAAAACTGTTTTTT

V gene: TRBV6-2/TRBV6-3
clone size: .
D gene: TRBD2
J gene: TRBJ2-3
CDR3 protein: CASSYDPSGVTDTQYF
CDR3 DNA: TGTGCCAGCAGTTACGACCCTAGCGGAGTCACAGATACGCAGTATTTT

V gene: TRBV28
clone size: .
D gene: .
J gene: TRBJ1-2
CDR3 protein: CASTSAAAGAYTF
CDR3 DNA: TGTGCCAGCACCTCGGCGGCTGCGGGTGCCTACACCTTC

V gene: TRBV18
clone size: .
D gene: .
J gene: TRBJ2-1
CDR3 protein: CASSPPTRGSYNEQFF
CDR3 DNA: TGTGCCAGCTCACCACCTACCAGGGGCTCCTACAATGAGCAGTTCTTC

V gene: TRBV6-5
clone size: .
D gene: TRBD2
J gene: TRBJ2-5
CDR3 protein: CASRPAGPETQYF
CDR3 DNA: TGTGCCAGCAGACCAGCGGGACCAGAGACCCAGTACTTC

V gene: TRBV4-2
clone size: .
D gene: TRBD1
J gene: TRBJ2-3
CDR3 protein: CASSQDGTGWFTDTQYF
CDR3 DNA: TGTGCCAGCAGCCAAGATGGGACAGGGTGGTTCACAGATACGCAGTATTTT

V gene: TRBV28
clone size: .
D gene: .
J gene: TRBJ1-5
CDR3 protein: CASRGELYQPQHF
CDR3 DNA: TGTGCCAGCAGAGGGGAATTATATCAGCCCCAGCATTTT

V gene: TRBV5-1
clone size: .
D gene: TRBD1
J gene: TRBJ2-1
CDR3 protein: CASSYWTGPNEQFF
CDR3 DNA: TGCGCCAGCAGCTACTGGACAGGCCCCAATGAGCAGTTCTTC

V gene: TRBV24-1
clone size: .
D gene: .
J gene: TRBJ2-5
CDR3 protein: CATSDLGSDSQETQYF
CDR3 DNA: TGTGCCACCAGTGATTTGGGAAGTGACAGTCAAGAGACCCAGTACTTC

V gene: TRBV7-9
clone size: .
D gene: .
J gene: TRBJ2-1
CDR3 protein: CASSPLLEQFF
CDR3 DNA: TGTGCCAGCAGCCCTCTCCTTGAGCAGTTCTTC

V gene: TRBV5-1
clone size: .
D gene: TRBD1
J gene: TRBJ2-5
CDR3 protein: CASSKWTGDQETQYF
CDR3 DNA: TGCGCCAGCAGCAAATGGACAGGGGACCAAGAGACCCAGTACTTC

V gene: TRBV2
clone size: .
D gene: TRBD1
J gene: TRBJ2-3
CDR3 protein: CASSPDRGFTDTQYF
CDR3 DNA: TGTGCCAGCAGTCCAGACAGGGGATTCACAGATACGCAGTATTTT

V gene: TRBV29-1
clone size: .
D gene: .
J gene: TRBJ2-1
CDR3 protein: CSGKPSGYNEQFF
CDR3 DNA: TGCAGCGGGAAACCAAGCGGGTACAATGAGCAGTTCTTC

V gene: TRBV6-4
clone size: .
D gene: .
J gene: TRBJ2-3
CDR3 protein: CASSVDAGPADTQYF
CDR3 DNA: TGTGCCAGCAGTGTGGACGCGGGGCCGGCAGATACGCAGTATTTT

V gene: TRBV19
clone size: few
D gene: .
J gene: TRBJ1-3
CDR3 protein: CASSATGIAGNTIYF
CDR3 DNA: TGTGCCAGTAGCGCAACAGGGATCGCTGGAAACACCATATATTTT

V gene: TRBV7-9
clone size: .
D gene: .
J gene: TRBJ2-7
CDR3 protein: CASSLVSGGNSYEQYF
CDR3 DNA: TGTGCCAGCAGCTTAGTTTCTGGGGGGAACTCCTACGAGCAGTACTTC

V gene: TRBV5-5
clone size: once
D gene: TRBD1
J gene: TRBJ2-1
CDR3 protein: CASSLAVRGLYNEQFF
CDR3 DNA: TGTGCCAGCAGCTTGGCCGTAAGGGGGCTCTACAATGAGCAGTTCTTC

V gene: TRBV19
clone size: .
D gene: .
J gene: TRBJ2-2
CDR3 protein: CASSISRGYTGELFF
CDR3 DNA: TGTGCCAGTAGTATTTCCAGGGGCTACACCGGGGAGCTGTTTTTT

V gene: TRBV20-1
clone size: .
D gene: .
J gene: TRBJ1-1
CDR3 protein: CSARGGAEAFF
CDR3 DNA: TGCAGTGCTAGAGGTGGAGCTGAAGCTTTCTTT